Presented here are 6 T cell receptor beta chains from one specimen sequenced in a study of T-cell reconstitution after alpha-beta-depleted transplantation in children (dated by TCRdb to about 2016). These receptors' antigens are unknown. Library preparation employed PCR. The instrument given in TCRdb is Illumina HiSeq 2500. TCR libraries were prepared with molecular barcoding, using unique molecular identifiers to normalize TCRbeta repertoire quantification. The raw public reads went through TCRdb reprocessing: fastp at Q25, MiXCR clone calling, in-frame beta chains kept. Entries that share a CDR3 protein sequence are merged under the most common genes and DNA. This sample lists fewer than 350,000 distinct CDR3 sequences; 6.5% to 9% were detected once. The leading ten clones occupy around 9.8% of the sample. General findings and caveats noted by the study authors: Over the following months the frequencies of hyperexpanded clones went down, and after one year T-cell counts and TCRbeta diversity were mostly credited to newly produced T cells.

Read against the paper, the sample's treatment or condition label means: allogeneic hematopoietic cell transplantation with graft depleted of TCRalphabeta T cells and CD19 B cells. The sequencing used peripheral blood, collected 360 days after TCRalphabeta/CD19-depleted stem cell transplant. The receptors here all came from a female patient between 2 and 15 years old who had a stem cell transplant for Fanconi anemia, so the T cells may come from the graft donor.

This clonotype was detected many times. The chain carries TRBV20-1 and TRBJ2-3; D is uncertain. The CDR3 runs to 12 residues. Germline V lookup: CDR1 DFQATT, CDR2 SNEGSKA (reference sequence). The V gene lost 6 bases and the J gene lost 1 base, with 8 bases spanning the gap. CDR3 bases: TGCAGTGCCGTATCAGGCACAGATACGCAGTATTTT. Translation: CSAVSGTDTQYF.

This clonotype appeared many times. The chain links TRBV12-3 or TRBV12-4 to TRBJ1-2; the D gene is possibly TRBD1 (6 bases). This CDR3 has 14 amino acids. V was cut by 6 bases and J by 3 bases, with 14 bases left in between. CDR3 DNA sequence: TGTGCCAGCAGATTCACAGGGAGTCACTATGGCTACACCTTC. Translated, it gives CASRFTGSHYGYTF.

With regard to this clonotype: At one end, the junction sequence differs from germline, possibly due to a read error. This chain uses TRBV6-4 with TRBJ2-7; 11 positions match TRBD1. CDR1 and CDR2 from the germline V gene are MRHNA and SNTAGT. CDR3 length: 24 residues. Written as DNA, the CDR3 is TGTGCCAGCAGGGACTCCCTCGGGACAGGGGGGCGACGGATTAGCGGGGGAAGCTCCTACGAGCAGTACTTC. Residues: CASRDSLGTGGRRISGGSSYEQYF.

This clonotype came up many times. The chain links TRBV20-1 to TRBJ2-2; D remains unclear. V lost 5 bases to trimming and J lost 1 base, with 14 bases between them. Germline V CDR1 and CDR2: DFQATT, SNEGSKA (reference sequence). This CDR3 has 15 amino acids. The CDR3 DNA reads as TGCAGTGCTCTCGGTTGGGCAGGGAACACCGGGGAGCTGTTTTTT. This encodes CSALGWAGNTGELFF.

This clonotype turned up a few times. Here the CDR3 DNA reads TGTGCCAGCAGGAGGGGCGAATCCTTTTTGACCCTCCACTTT. It encodes CASRRGESFLTLHF. The gene calls are TRBV6-1 and TRBJ1-6, with D possibly TRBD1 on 5 matching bases. Germline V gives CDR1 MNHNS, CDR2 SASEGT. The CDR3 contains 14 residues. Trimming removed 6 bases at V and 14 bases at J, with 20 bases between.

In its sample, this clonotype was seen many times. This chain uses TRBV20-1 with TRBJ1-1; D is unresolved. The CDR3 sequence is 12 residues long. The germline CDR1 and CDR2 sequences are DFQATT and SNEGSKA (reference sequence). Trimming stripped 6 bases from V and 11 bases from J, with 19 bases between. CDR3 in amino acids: CSATGRLTGAFF. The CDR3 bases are TGCAGTGCCACCGGGCGGCTAACCGGGGCTTTCTTT.